A selection of T cell receptor beta chains follows, all from one sample in a study of post-analysis software for immune sequencing data. One entry per CDR3 protein results from TCRdb running MiXCR on the PCR reads. The table lists about 540,000 distinct CDR3 sequences, around a third of them singletons. Sequencing used blood. The receptors were sampled from a girl aged 2 to 17 with multiple sclerosis. Each CDR3 is given with its conserved first and last residue. D genes are given only for firm matches. Expanded clones are given a class, and other clones once, few, many or no size at all.

few | TRBJ2-3 | TRBV10-1 | - | CASSGEKTKPTDTQYF | TGCGCCAGCAGTGGAGAGAAGACTAAACCAACAGATACGCAGTATTTT
- | TRBJ1-5 | TRBV6-5 | TRBD1 | CASTRGQGQPQHF | TGTGCCAGCACCAGGGGGCAAGGTCAGCCCCAGCATTTT
- | TRBJ2-3 | TRBV6-4 | TRBD2 | CASSVEAGGLDTQYF | TGTGCCAGCAGTGTAGAAGCGGGGGGGCTAGATACGCAGTATTTT
- | TRBJ2-6 | TRBV10-3 | TRBD2 | CAISESSGGASGANVLTF | TGTGCCATCAGTGAGTCAAGCGGGGGGGCGTCGGGGGCCAACGTCCTGACTTTC
few | TRBJ2-7 | TRBV13 | TRBD2 | CASSFEGLAGDRSYEQYF | TGTGCCAGCAGCTTCGAGGGCCTAGCGGGGGACCGCTCCTACGAGCAGTACTTC
- | TRBJ2-5 | TRBV2 | TRBD1 | CATGGTGPQGETQYF | TGTGCCACAGGGGGAACTGGCCCTCAGGGGGAGACCCAGTACTTC
few | TRBJ1-2 | TRBV20-1 | - | CSASSQPFYGYTF | TGCAGTGCTAGTTCCCAGCCCTTCTATGGCTACACCTTC
- | TRBJ2-1 | TRBV7-3 | - | CASSSDGNEQFF | TGTGCCAGCAGCTCGGACGGTAATGAGCAGTTCTTC
few | TRBJ2-1 | TRBV11-2 | TRBD2 | CASSLAGVSSYNEQFF | TGTGCCAGCAGCCTAGCGGGGGTAAGCTCCTACAATGAGCAGTTCTTC
few | TRBJ1-2 | TRBV20-1 | - | CSATENGDYTF | TGCAGTGCTACTGAGAACGGAGACTACACCTTC
once | TRBJ2-1 | TRBV29-1 | TRBD1 | CSGRDRGNNEQFF | TGCAGCGGCCGGGACAGGGGAAACAATGAGCAGTTCTTC
- | TRBJ1-1 | TRBV5-5 | - | CASSLGGARNTEAFF | TGTGCCAGCAGCCTCGGTGGAGCTAGGAACACTGAAGCTTTCTTT
- | TRBJ2-1 | TRBV5-1 | - | CASSLEVSNEQFF | TGCGCCAGCAGCTTGGAGGTTAGCAATGAGCAGTTCTTC
few | TRBJ2-3 | TRBV10-3 | - | CAISEPAGAPGGTQYF | TGTGCCATCAGTGAGCCGGCAGGGGCCCCGGGAGGTACGCAGTATTTT
- | TRBJ2-5 | TRBV7-8 | TRBD1 | CASSPSRDRGVRQETQYF | TGTGCCAGCAGCCCCTCCCGGGACAGGGGAGTGAGGCAAGAGACCCAGTACTTC
- | TRBJ2-6 | TRBV4-1 | - | CASSQDPPPANVLTF | TGCGCCAGCAGCCAAGATCCGCCACCGGCCAACGTCCTGACTTTC
few | TRBJ2-1 | TRBV10-3 | - | CATRPRDNEQFF | TGTGCCACGAGGCCCCGGGACAATGAGCAGTTCTTC
- | TRBJ1-2 | TRBV5-1 | - | CASSLAQGRNYGYTF | TGCGCCAGCAGCTTGGCTCAGGGTCGAAACTATGGCTACACCTTC
few | TRBJ1-2 | TRBV7-3 | - | CASSSTGIGYTF | TGTGCCAGCAGCTCCACAGGGATTGGCTACACCTTC
- | TRBJ2-1 | TRBV12-3/TRBV12-4 | TRBD1 | CASSRRLTGQKYNEQFF | TGTGCCAGCAGCCGCCGGCTTACGGGACAGAAGTACAATGAGCAGTTCTTC
- | TRBJ2-1 | TRBV5-6 | - | CASSSQTHALYNEQFF | TGTGCCAGCAGCTCCCAGACCCACGCTCTCTACAATGAGCAGTTCTTC
- | TRBJ1-6 | TRBV6-1 | - | CASSSPSLPLHF | TGTGCCAGCAGTTCTCCTAGTTTACCCCTCCACTTT
many | TRBJ1-2 | TRBV6-5 | TRBD1 | CASSSGTDYGYTF | TGTGCCAGCAGTTCCGGGACAGATTATGGCTACACCTTC
- | TRBJ1-5 | TRBV10-3 | - | CAISESQGTQPQHF | TGTGCCATCAGTGAGTCGCAGGGTACTCAGCCCCAGCATTTT